This T cell receptor (beta chain) was retrieved from a study of breast tumors, draining lymph nodes, adjacent tissues. Trimming shortened V by 8 bases and J by 8 bases, and 12 bases separated the two germline ends. The germline V gene has CDR1 WNHNN and CDR2 SYGVQD (reference sequence). This CDR3 contains 12 residues. In TCRdb, the multiplex PCR reads were re-called with MiXCR into one record per CDR3 protein. The sample has around 250,000 distinct CDR3 sequences; less than 35% are singletons. As regards this clonotype: Its matching antigen is unknown.

Axillary draining lymph nodes of breast cancer patients supplied the node samples. Study-level points and caveats: Tumor TCR diversity was below lymph nodes but above nontumor tissue. Luminal-like breast cancer showed significantly greater tumor-nontumor repertoire similarity than basal-like breast cancer did.

The source material was axillary lymph node tissue. The sequence was obtained from a female donor with breast cancer. Some clones in this sample may be carry-over from other donors' samples. This rearrangement joins TRBV10-1 to TRBJ2-2, with D uncertain. The CDR3: CASLQHQGELFF. As DNA, the CDR3 is TGCGCCAGCCTCCAACACCAAGGGGAGCTGTTTTTT.